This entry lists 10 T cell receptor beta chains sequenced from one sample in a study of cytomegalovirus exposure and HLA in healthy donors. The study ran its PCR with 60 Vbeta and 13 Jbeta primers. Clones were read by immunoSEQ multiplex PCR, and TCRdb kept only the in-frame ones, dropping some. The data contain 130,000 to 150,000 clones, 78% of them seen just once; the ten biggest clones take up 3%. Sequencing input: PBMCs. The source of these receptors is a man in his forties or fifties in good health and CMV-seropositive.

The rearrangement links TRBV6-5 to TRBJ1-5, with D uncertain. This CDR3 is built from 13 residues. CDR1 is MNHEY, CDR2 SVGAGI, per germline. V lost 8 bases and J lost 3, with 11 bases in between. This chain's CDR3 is CASAGGYNQPQHF. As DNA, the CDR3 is TGTGCCAGCGCAGGAGGATACAATCAGCCCCAGCATTTT.

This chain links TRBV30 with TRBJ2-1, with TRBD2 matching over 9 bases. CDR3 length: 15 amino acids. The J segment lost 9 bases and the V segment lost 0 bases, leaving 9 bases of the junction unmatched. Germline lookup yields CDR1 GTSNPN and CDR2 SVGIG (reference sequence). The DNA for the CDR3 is TGTGCCTGGAGTGTTGCGGCGGGAGGGAGGGGTGAGCAGTTCTTC. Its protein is CAWSVAAGGRGEQFF.

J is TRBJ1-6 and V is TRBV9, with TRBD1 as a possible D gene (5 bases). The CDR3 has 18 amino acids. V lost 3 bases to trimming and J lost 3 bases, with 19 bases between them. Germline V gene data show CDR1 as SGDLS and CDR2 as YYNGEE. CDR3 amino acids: CASSARDSPSGYNSPLHF. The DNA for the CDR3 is TGTGCCAGCAGCGCCCGGGACTCACCGAGCGGCTATAATTCACCCCTCCACTTT.

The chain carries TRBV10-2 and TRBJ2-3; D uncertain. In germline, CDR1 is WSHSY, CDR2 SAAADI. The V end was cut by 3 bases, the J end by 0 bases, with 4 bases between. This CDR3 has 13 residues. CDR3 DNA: TGCGCCAGCAGTGACAGTAGCACAGATACGCAGTATTTT. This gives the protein CASSDSSTDTQYF.

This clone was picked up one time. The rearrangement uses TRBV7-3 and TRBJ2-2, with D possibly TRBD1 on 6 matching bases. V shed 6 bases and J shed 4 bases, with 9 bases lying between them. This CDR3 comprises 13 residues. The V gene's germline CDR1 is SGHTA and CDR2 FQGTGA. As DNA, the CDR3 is TGTGCCAGCAGGGACAGTCCCACCGGGGAGCTGTTTTTT. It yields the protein CASRDSPTGELFF.

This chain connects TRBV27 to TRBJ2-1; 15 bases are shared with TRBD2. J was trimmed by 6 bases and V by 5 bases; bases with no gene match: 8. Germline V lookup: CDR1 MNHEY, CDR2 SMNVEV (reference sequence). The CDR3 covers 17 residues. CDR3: CASSPRTSGRAFNEQFF. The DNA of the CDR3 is TGTGCCAGCAGTCCCCGGACTAGCGGGAGGGCCTTCAATGAGCAGTTCTTC.

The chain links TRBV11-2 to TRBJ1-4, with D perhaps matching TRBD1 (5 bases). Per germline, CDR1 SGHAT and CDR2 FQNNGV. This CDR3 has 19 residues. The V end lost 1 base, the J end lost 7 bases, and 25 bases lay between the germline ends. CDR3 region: CASSLALGGTLLAGEKLFF. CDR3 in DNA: TGTGCCAGCAGCTTAGCCCTGGGGGGGACGCTTCTCGCGGGTGAAAAACTGTTTTTT.

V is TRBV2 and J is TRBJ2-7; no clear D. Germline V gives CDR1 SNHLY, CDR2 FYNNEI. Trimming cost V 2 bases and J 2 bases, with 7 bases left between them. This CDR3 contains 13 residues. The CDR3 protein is CASSEPVTYEQYF. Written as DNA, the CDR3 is TGTGCCAGCAGTGAACCGGTTACCTACGAGCAGTACTTC.

The CDR3 sequence is CSVAPSGGSYNEQFF. CDR3 coding DNA: TGCAGCGTTGCCCCTAGCGGGGGTTCCTACAATGAGCAGTTCTTC. The V and J genes are TRBV29-1 and TRBJ2-1; 10 bases fit TRBD2. This CDR3 has 15 amino acids. With 4 bases clipped from V and 1 base from J, the junction kept 4 bases outside the gene matches. CDR1 SQVTM and CDR2 ANQGSEA come from the germline V gene.

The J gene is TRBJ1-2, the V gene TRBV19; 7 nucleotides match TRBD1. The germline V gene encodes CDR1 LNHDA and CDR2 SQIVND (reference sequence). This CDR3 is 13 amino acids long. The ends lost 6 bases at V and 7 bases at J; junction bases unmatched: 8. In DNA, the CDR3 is TGTGCCAGTAGCCAGACAGGGAAAAGTGGCTACACCTTC. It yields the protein CASSQTGKSGYTF.